The TCR beta chain described here comes from a study of blood T cell repertoires in COVID-19. Turning to the study itself: From the United States, Italy and Spain came samples of acute and convalescent COVID-19. T cells, B-cell-depleted T cells, or PBMCs supplied cDNA or gDNA.

The method was immunoSEQ multiplex PCR; TCRdb's version includes in-frame clones alone and lacks a portion of them. The sample lists 200,000 to 250,000 clones, nearly 90% occurring once. This sequence was found in a man aged 45-65 years with COVID-19, enrolled during active disease. Sequencing was performed on peripheral blood.

CDR3 amino acids: CASSPSRTSYNEQFF. The CDR3 region has the DNA TGTGCCAGCAGCCCGAGCCGGACTAGCTACAATGAGCAGTTCTTC. The chain recombines TRBV7-3 with TRBJ2-1; 7 positions agree with TRBD2. The trim removed 5 bases at V and 3 bases at J, leaving 7 bases unmatched. Germline V gene sequence: CDR1 SGHTA, CDR2 FQGTGA. The CDR3 contains 15 residues.